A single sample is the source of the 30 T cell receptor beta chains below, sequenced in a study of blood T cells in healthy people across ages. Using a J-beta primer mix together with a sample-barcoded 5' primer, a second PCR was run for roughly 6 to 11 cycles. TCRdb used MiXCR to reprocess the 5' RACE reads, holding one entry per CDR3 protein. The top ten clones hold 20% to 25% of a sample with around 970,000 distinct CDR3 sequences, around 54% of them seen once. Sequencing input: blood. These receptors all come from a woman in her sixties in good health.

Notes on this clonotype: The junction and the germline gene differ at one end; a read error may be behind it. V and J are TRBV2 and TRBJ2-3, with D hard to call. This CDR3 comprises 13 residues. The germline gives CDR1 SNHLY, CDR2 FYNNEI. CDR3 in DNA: TGTGCCAGCAGTGTCAGTGAGGCAGATACGCGGTATTTT. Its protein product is CASSVSEADTRYF. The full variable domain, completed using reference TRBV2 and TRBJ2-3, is EPEVTQTPSHQVTQMGQEVILRCVPISNHLYFYWYRQILGQKVEFLVSFYNNEISEKSEIFDDQFSVERPDGSNFTLKIRSTKLEDSAMYFCASSVSEADTRYFGPGTRLTVL.

The CDR3 region is CSARGRTESYNEQFF. CDR3 nucleotide sequence: TGCAGTGCTAGAGGTCGGACGGAGTCCTACAATGAGCAGTTCTTC. The chain links TRBV20-1 to TRBJ2-1; D gene unclear. Per the germline V gene, CDR1 is DFQATT and CDR2 is SNEGSKA (reference sequence). V was trimmed by 1 base and J by 1 base, leaving 11 bases between them. The CDR3 sequence is 15 residues long.

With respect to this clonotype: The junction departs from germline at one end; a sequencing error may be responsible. CDR3 sequence reads: CAISPGQGAHEKLFF. The CDR3 DNA sequence: TGTGCCATCAGTCCCGGACAGGGCGCTCATGAAAAACTGTTTTTT. The chain combines TRBV28 with TRBJ1-4, with TRBD1 matching 8 bases. The germline CDR1 and CDR2 sequences are MDHEN and SYDVKM. The CDR3 loop spans 15 amino acids. Filled out from reference TRBV28 and TRBJ1-4, the complete variable domain reads DVKVTQSSRYLVKRTGEKVFLECVQDMDHENMFWYRQDPGLGLRLIYFSYDVKMKEKGDIPEGYSVSREKKERFSLILESASTNQTSMYLCAISPGQGAHEKLFFGSGTQLSVL.

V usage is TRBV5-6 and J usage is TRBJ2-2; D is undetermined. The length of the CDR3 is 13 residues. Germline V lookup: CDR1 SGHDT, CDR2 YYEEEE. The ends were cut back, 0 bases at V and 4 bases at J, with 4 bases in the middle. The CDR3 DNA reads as TGTGCCAGCAGCTTGGTCGCCACCGGGGAGCTGTTTTTT. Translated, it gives CASSLVATGELFF.

DNA for the CDR3: TGTGCCAGCAGTTTATTTGACTCACCCCTCCACTTT. Translation: CASSLFDSPLHF. The V and J genes are TRBV27 and TRBJ1-6; the D is unclear. V lost 1 base, J lost 10 bases, and 5 bases lay in between. The CDR3 spans 12 residues. Germline CDR1 reads MNHEY; CDR2 reads SMNVEV (reference sequence).

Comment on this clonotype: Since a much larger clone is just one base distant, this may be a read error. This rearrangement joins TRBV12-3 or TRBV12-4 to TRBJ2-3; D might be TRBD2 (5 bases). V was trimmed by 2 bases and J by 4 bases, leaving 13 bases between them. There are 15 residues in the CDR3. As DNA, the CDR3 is TGTGCCAGCAGTTTATGGGAAGTGAGGGCAGATACGCAGTATTTT. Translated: CASSLWEVRADTQYF.

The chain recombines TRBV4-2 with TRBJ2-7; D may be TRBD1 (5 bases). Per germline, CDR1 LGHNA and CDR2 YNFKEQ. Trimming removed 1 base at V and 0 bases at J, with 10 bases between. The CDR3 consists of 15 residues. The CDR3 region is CASSQATQGSYEQYF. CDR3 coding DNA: TGTGCCAGCAGCCAAGCAACCCAGGGCTCCTACGAGCAGTACTTC.

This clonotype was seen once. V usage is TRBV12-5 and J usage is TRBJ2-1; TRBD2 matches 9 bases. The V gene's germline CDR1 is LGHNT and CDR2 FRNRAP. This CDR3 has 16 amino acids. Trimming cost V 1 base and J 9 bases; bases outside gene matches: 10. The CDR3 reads CASGLGLAGRRGEQFF. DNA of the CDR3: TGTGCTAGTGGTTTGGGCCTAGCGGGACGACGCGGTGAGCAGTTCTTC. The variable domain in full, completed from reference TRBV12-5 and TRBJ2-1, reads DARVTQTPRHKVTEMGQEVTMRCQPILGHNTVFWYRQTMMQGLELLAYFRNRAPLDDSGMPKDRFSAEMPDATLATLKIQPSEPRDSAVYFCASGLGLAGRRGEQFFGPGTRLTVL.

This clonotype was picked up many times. The CDR3 loop is CASSRQRGTYEQYF. Here the CDR3 DNA reads TGTGCCAGCAGCCGACAAAGAGGTACCTACGAGCAGTACTTC. This chain uses TRBV7-2 with TRBJ2-7, with D hard to call. Looked up from germline, CDR1 is SGHTA and CDR2 is FQGNSA. The CDR3 totals 14 residues. V was shortened by 5 bases and J by 2 bases, with 13 bases between the two germline ends.

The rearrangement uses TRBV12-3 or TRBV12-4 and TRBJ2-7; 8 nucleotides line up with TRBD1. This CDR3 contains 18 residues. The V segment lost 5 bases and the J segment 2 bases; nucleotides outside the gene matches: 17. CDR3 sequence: CASSLVWGVGQVTYEQYF. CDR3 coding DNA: TGTGCCAGCAGTCTAGTTTGGGGGGTGGGACAGGTGACCTACGAGCAGTACTTC.

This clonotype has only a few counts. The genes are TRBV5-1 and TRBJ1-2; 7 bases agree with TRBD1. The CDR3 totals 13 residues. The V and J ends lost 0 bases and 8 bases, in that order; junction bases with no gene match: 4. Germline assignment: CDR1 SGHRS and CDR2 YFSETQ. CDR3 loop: CASSLVTGRGYTF. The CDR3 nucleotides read TGCGCCAGCAGCTTGGTGACAGGGAGAGGCTACACCTTC.

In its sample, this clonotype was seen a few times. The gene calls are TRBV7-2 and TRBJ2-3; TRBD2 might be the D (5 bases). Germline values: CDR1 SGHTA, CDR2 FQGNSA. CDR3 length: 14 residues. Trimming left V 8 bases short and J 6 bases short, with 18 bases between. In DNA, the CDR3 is TGTGCCAGCCGCACTAGAACGGGTGCGGATACGCAGTATTTT. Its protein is CASRTRTGADTQYF.

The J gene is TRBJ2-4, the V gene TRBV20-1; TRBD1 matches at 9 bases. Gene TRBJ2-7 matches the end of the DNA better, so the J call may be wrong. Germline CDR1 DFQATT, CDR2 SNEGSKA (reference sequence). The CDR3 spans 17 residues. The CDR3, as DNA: TGCAGTGCTAGAGACTCCCTCGGGACAGGGCCTGTCTACGAGCAGTACTTC. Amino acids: CSARDSLGTGPVYEQYF.

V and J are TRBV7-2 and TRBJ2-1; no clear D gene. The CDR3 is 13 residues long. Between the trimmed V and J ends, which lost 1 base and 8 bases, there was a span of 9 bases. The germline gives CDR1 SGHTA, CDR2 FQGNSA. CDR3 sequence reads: CASSLERVDEQFF. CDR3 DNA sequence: TGTGCCAGCAGCTTAGAACGGGTTGATGAGCAGTTCTTC.

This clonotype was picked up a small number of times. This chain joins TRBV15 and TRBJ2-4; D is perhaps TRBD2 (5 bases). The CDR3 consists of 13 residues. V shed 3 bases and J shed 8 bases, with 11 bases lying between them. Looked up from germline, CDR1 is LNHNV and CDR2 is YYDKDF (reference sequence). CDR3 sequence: CATSSPGGHIQYF. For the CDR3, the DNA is TGTGCCACCAGCAGCCCTGGAGGTCACATTCAGTACTTC.

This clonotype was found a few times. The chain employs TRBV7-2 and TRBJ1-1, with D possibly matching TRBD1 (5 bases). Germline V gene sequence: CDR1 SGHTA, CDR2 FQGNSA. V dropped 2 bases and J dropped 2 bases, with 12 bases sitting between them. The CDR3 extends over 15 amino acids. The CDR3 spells CASSLRTPLNTEAFF. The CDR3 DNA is TGTGCCAGCAGCTTACGGACACCCCTAAACACTGAAGCTTTCTTT.

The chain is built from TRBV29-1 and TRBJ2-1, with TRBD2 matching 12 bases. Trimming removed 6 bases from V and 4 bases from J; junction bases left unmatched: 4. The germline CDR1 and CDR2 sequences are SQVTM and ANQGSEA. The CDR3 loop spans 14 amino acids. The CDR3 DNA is TGCAGCGTAACCACTAGCGGGGGGTACAATGAGCAGTTCTTC. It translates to CSVTTSGGYNEQFF.

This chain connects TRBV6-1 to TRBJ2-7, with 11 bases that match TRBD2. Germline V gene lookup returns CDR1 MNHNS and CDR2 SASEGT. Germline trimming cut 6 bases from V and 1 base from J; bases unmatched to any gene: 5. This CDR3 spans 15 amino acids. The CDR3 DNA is TGTGCCAGCAGGTCCGGGACTAGCGGTTCCTACGAGCAGTACTTC. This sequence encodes CASRSGTSGSYEQYF.

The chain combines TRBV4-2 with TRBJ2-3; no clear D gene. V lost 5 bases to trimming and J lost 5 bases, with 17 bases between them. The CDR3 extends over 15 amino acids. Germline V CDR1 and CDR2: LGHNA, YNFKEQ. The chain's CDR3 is CASSSAAVRGDTQYF. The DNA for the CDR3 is TGTGCCAGCAGCTCGGCGGCGGTTCGTGGAGATACGCAGTATTTT.

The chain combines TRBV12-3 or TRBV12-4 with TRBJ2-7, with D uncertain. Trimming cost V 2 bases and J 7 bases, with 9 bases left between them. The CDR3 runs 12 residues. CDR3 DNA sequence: TGTGCCAGCAGTTTAAACTCCCGGGAGCAGTACTTC. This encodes CASSLNSREQYF.

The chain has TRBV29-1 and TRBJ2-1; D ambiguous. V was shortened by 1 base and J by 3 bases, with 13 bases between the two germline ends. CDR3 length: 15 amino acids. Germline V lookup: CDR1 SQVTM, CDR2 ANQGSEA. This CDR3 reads CSVEGYGRNYNEQFF. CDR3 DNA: TGCAGCGTTGAAGGTTATGGTAGGAACTACAATGAGCAGTTCTTC.

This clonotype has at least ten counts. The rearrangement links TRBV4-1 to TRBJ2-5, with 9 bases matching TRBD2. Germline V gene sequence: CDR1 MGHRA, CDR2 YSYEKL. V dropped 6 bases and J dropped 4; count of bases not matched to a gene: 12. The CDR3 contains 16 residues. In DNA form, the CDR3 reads TGCGCCAGCAGACCACTTAGCGGGAGCGTAGGAGAGACCCAGTACTTC. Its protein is CASRPLSGSVGETQYF.

The CDR3 sequence is CSASSVRGGYTF. DNA for the CDR3: TGCAGTGCTAGCTCGGTCCGTGGTGGCTACACCTTC. The V call is TRBV20-1, the J call TRBJ1-2; D is uncertain. Trimming pared 3 bases from V and 7 bases from J, leaving 12 bases between. Germline V lookup: CDR1 DFQATT, CDR2 SNEGSKA (reference sequence). There are 12 residues in the CDR3.

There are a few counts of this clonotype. The CDR3, as DNA: TGTGCCATCAGAAGAGAGCGGGAGGGGGGTTACGAGCAGTACTTC. Its translation is CAIRREREGGYEQYF. The chain uses TRBV10-3 and TRBJ2-7; 10 nucleotides align to TRBD2. CDR1 is ENHRY and CDR2 is SYGVKD in the germline V gene. The V segment lost 6 bases and the J segment 4 bases; nucleotides outside the gene matches: 9. The CDR3 is made up of 15 amino acids.

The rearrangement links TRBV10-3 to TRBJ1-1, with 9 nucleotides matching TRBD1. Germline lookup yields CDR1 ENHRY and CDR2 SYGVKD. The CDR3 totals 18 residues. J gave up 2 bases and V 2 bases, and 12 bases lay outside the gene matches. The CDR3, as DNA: TGTGCCATCAGTGAGACTCCGGGACAGGGCGAGAGAAACACTGAAGCTTTCTTT. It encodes CAISETPGQGERNTEAFF.

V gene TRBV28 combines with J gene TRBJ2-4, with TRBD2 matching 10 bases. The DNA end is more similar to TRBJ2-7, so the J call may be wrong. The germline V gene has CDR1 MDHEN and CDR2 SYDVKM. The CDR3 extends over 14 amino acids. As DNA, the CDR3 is TGTGCCAGCAGTTTAGGACTAGCGGAAGACGAGCAGTACTTC. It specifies CASSLGLAEDEQYF.

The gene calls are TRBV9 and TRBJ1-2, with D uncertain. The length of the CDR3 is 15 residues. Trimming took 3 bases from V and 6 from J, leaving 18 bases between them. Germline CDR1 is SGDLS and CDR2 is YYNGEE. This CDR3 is CASSEGVSGIDGYTF. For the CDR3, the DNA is TGTGCCAGCAGCGAGGGAGTTTCGGGTATTGATGGCTACACCTTC.

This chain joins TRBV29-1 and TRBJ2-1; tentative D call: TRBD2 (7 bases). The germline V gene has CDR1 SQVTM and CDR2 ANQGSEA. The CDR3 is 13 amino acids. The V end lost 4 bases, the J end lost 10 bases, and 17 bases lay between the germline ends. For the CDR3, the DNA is TGCAGCGTTGTCCGGGGAGGGGGTGGCGAGCAGTTCTTC. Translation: CSVVRGGGGEQFF.

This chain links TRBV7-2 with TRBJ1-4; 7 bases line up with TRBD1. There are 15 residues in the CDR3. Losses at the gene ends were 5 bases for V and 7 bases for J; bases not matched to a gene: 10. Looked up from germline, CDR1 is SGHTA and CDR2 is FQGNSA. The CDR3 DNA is TGTGCCAGCAGCCCGACAGGGCTACCGGGTGAAAAACTGTTTTTT. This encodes CASSPTGLPGEKLFF.

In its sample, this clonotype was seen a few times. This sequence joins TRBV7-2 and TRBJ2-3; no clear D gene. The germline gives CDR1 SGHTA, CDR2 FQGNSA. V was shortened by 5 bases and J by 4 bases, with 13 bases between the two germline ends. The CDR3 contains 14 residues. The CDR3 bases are TGTGCCAGCAGCCTAACCTGGACGGCAGATACGCAGTATTTT. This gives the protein CASSLTWTADTQYF.